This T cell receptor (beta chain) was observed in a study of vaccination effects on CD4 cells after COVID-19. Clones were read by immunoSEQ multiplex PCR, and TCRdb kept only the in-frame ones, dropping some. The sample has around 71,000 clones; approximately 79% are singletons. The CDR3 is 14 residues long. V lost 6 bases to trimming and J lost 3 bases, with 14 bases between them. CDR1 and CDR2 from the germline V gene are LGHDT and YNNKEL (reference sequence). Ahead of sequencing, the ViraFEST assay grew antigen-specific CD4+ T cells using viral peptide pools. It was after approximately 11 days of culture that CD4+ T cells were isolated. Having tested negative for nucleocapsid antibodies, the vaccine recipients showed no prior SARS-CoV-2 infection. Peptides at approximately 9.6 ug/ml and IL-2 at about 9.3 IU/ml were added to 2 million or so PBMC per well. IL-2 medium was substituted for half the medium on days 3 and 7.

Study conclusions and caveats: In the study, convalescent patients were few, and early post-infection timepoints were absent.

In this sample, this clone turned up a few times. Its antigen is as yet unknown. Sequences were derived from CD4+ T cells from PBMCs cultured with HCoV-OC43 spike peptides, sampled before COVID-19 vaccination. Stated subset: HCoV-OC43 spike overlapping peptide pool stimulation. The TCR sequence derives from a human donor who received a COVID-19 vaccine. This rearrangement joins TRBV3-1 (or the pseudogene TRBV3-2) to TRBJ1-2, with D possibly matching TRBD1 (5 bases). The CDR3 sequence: CASRAYGADYGYTF. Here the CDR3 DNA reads TGTGCCAGCAGAGCCTACGGGGCAGACTATGGCTACACCTTC.